The 20 T cell receptor beta chains below all came from one sample that was sequenced in a study of identical twins. TCRdb re-analysed the 5' RACE reads in MiXCR, keeping a single row per CDR3 protein. The table lists approximately 700,000 distinct CDR3 sequences, over 5% of them singletons. Source material: naive T cells sorted from blood. Receptors originate from a man aged 18 to 30 in good health.

In this sample, this clonotype turned up many times. The chain joins TRBV5-1 to TRBJ2-5; TRBD2 matches 8 bases. This CDR3 is built from 14 residues. CDR1 is SGHRS, CDR2 YFSETQ, per germline. V trimming: 4 bases; J trimming: 4 bases; junction bases outside the gene matches: 6. For the CDR3, the DNA is TGCGCCAGCAGCGTTGCGGGAGGATTAGAGACCCAGTACTTC. As protein: CASSVAGGLETQYF.

This clonotype was seen more than once but under ten times. The gene calls are TRBV2 and TRBJ2-2; tentative D call: TRBD1 (5 bases). The V gene's germline CDR1 is SNHLY and CDR2 FYNNEI. The V and J ends lost 6 bases and 1 base respectively, with 12 bases between them. The CDR3 totals 15 residues. DNA of the CDR3: TGTGCCAGCAGGAACTTAGACAGGAACACCGGGGAGCTGTTTTTT. This codes for CASRNLDRNTGELFF.

This clonotype was detected only a few times. The V and J genes are TRBV5-1 and TRBJ2-1; the D is unclear. The CDR3 covers 15 residues. With 0 bases removed from V and 6 bases from J, the gap between germline ends came to 13 bases. Germline-derived CDR1 and CDR2 are SGHRS and YFSETQ. CDR3 in amino acids: CASSLVDGGVNEQFF. CDR3 DNA sequence: TGCGCCAGCAGCTTGGTGGACGGCGGCGTCAATGAGCAGTTCTTC.

Details on this clonotype: A much larger clone lies a single base off, so this may be a read error. This chain connects TRBV5-1 to TRBJ2-3; 8 bases fit TRBD1. This CDR3 contains 15 residues. In germline, CDR1 is SGHRS, CDR2 YFSETQ. Trimming took 2 bases from V and 4 from J; bases not matched to a gene: 6. The CDR3, as DNA: TGCGCCAGCAGCTTAGGACAGGGAAACGCAGATACGCAGTATTTT. This gives the protein CASSLGQGNADTQYF.

This clonotype was observed at least ten times. This chain joins TRBV29-1 and TRBJ1-1; D possibly corresponds to TRBD1 (5 bases). The CDR3 totals 13 residues. Germline CDR1 and CDR2: SQVTM and ANQGSEA. V was pared by 2 bases and J by 4 bases, with 11 bases between. The CDR3 DNA is TGCAGCGTTGAATTTGTAGGGGTCACTGAAGCTTTCTTT. This encodes CSVEFVGVTEAFF.

V usage is TRBV6-2 or TRBV6-3 and J usage is TRBJ1-1, with TRBD1 as a possible D gene (5 bases). Between the trimmed V and J ends, which lost 2 bases and 5 bases, there was a span of 12 bases. Germline V gene data show CDR1 as MNHEY and CDR2 as SVGEGT. The CDR3 sequence is 14 residues long. The CDR3 protein is CASSYAGSYTEAFF. CDR3 bases: TGTGCCAGCAGTTACGCAGGGAGTTATACTGAAGCTTTCTTT.

A few counts support this clonotype. This sequence joins TRBV3-1 and TRBJ2-7; D possibly matches TRBD1 or TRBD2 (6 bases each). The V and J ends lost 3 bases and 3 bases respectively, with 21 bases between them. Germline-derived CDR1 and CDR2 are LGHDT and YNNKEL (reference sequence). The CDR3 covers 17 residues. The CDR3 is CASSQYQGGTLDYEQYF. The DNA for the CDR3 is TGTGCCAGCAGCCAGTATCAAGGGGGGACTCTGGACTACGAGCAGTACTTC.

This clonotype was detected ten times or more. The V call is TRBV10-3, the J call TRBJ2-1; no clear D gene. The CDR3 has 14 amino acids. Trimming shortened V by 7 bases and J by 0 bases, and 10 bases separated the two germline ends. Looked up from germline, CDR1 is ENHRY and CDR2 is SYGVKD. The CDR3 DNA is TGTGCCATCACCCAGACCGGCTCCTACAATGAGCAGTTCTTC. It codes for CAITQTGSYNEQFF.

This clonotype was detected only a few times. The V call is TRBV3-1, the J call TRBJ2-7; D gene unclear. V gave up 3 bases and J gave up 1 base, with 4 bases separating them. Germline V gene lookup returns CDR1 LGHDT and CDR2 YNNKEL (reference sequence). The CDR3 has 12 amino acids. In nucleotides, the CDR3 is TGTGCCAGCAGCCACCGATCCTACGAGCAGTACTTC. It is translated as CASSHRSYEQYF.

A note on this clonotype: The limits of the CDR3 on the DNA are not certain, so only TCRdb's listed CDR3 is given. This sequence joins TRBV12-3 or TRBV12-4 and TRBJ2-6; the table assigns TRBD1, which was not confirmed against the DNA. The CDR3 contains 19 residues when both ends are counted. CDR3 loop: CASRSNRGLFGSGANVLSF.

This clonotype was found a few times. The chain couples TRBV3-1 to TRBJ2-3, with 11 bases aligning to TRBD2. The V and J ends lost 4 bases and 4 bases, in that order; junction bases with no gene match: 16. Germline CDR1 LGHDT, CDR2 YNNKEL (reference sequence). The CDR3 length is 19 residues. The CDR3 region is CASSLTHPSGRPSADTQYF. In DNA form, the CDR3 reads TGTGCCAGCAGCCTCACACATCCTAGCGGGAGGCCCTCCGCAGATACGCAGTATTTT.

The genes are TRBV10-2 and TRBJ1-2; the D gene is possibly TRBD1 (6 bases). Trimming cost V 6 bases and J 8 bases, with 16 bases left between them. CDR3 length: 13 residues. Germline V gene lookup returns CDR1 WSHSY and CDR2 SAAADI. This chain's CDR3 is CASRETIQGGYTF. DNA of the CDR3: TGCGCCAGCAGAGAGACTATACAGGGCGGCTACACCTTC.

The sample holds many counts of this clonotype. The chain carries TRBV27 and TRBJ2-1; TRBD1 agrees at 7 bases. The CDR3 has 12 amino acids. CDR1 is MNHEY, CDR2 SMNVEV, per germline (reference sequence). V was pared by 5 bases and J by 14 bases, with 9 bases of the junction left unmatched. In DNA, the CDR3 is TGTGCCAGCAGTCCCCTGACAGGGTGGGAGTTCTTC. This encodes CASSPLTGWEFF.

This chain uses TRBV7-2 with TRBJ2-1; TRBD2 matches at 8 bases. CDR1 and CDR2 (germline): SGHTA, FQGNSA. The V and J ends lost 7 bases and 2 bases, in that order; junction bases with no gene match: 10. The CDR3 extends over 16 amino acids. The CDR3: CASNLYREGPYNEQFF. Written as DNA, the CDR3 is TGTGCCAGCAACCTTTACCGGGAGGGCCCCTACAATGAGCAGTTCTTC.

CDR3 in amino acids: CASFSGWGYGYTF. CDR3 DNA: TGTGCCAGCTTCTCGGGATGGGGCTATGGCTACACCTTC. The V and J genes are TRBV6-1 and TRBJ1-2; unclear D gene. Trimming took off 8 bases at V and 4 bases at J, with 14 bases between the two ends. Germline assignment: CDR1 MNHNS and CDR2 SASEGT. The CDR3 is 13 amino acids.

This clonotype was seen a few times. The rearrangement uses TRBV12-3 or TRBV12-4 and TRBJ2-2, with D hard to call. The CDR3 sequence is 13 residues long. Between the trimmed V and J ends, which lost 8 bases and 4 bases, there was a span of 11 bases. CDR3 sequence (DNA): TGTGCCAGCGTTCAAGAGTCCACCGGGGAGCTGTTTTTT. Protein: CASVQESTGELFF.

This clonotype has ten or more counts. The rearrangement uses TRBV3-1 and TRBJ2-3, with TRBD1 as a possible D gene (6 bases). V lost 4 bases to trimming and J lost 6 bases, with 17 bases between them. The CDR3 length is 15 residues. In germline, CDR1 is LGHDT, CDR2 YNNKEL (reference sequence). The CDR3 DNA is TGTGCCAGCAGCCTCGACAGGTACGCGGGTGATACGCAGTATTTT. It specifies CASSLDRYAGDTQYF.

There are a few counts of this clonotype. The gene calls are TRBV24-1 and TRBJ2-3; D unclear. CDR3 length: 14 amino acids. CDR1 is KGHDR, CDR2 SFDVKD, per germline. With 9 bases removed from V and 2 bases from J, the gap between germline ends came to 14 bases. The CDR3 spells CATYSGRLTDTQYF. CDR3 nucleotides: TGTGCCACCTATTCGGGTAGACTCACAGATACGCAGTATTTT.

This clonotype was seen only a few times. CDR3 region: CASSLSRQATEAFF. CDR3 coding DNA: TGCGCCAGCAGCTTGTCCAGGCAGGCCACTGAAGCTTTCTTT. The chain carries TRBV5-1 and TRBJ1-1, with unresolved D. This CDR3 spans 14 amino acids. The germline V gene encodes CDR1 SGHRS and CDR2 YFSETQ. V dropped 1 base and J dropped 4 bases, with 11 bases sitting between them. Filled out from reference TRBV5-1 and TRBJ1-1, the complete variable domain reads KAGVTQTPRYLIKTRGQQVTLSCSPISGHRSVSWYQQTPGQGLQFLFEYFSETQRNKGNFPGRFSGRQFSNSRSEMNVSTLELGDSALYLCASSLSRQATEAFFGQGTRLTVV.

Many counts were recorded for this clonotype. The chain carries TRBV29-1 and TRBJ2-1, with TRBD2 identical over 8 bases. The junction had 5 bases not matched to a gene; V was cut back by 4 bases and J by 9 bases. The CDR3 sequence is 12 residues long. CDR1 and CDR2 (germline): SQVTM, ANQGSEA. This chain's CDR3 is CSVVGGRTEQFF. CDR3 DNA: TGCAGCGTTGTGGGCGGGAGGACTGAGCAGTTCTTC.